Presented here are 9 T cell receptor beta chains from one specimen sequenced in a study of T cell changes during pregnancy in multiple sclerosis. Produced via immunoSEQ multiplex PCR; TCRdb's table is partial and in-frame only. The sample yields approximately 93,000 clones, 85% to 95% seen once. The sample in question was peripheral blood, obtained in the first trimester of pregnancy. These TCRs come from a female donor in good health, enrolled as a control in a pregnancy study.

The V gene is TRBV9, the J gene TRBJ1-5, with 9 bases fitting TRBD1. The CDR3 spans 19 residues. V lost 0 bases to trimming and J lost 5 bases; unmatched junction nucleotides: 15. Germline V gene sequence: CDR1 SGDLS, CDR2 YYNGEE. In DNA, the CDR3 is TGTGCCAGCAGCGTAGCTTTTTGGTACAGGGGGCGCCGACATCAGCCCCAGCATTTT. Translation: CASSVAFWYRGRRHQPQHF.

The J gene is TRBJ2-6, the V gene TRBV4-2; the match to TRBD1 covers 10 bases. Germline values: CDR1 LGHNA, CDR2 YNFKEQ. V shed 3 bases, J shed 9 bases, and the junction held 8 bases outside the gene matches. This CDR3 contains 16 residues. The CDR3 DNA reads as TGTGCCAGCAGCCAGGTAGGACAGGGGGAGAACAACGTCCTGACTTTC. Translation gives CASSQVGQGENNVLTF.

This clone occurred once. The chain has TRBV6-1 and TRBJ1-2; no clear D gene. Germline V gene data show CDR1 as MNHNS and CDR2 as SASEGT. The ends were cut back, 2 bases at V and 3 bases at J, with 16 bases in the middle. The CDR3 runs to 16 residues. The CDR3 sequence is CASSESVGRKYYGYTF. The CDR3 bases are TGTGCCAGCAGTGAATCCGTTGGCAGAAAGTACTATGGCTACACCTTC.

CDR3 in amino acids: CASSSIAGGRGETQYF. CDR3 nucleotides: TGTGCCAGCAGTTCCATAGCGGGGGGGCGGGGAGAGACCCAGTACTTC. The chain joins TRBV6-5 to TRBJ2-5; 11 bases are a match to TRBD2. The CDR3 is made up of 16 amino acids. J was trimmed by 4 bases and V by 4 bases; bases with no gene match: 8. Germline V gene data show CDR1 as MNHEY and CDR2 as SVGAGI.

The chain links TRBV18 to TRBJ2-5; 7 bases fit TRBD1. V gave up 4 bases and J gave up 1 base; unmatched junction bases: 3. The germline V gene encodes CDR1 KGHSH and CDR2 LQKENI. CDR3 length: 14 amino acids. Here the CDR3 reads CASSRQGGQETQYF. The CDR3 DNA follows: TGTGCCAGCTCACGACAGGGTGGCCAAGAGACCCAGTACTTC.

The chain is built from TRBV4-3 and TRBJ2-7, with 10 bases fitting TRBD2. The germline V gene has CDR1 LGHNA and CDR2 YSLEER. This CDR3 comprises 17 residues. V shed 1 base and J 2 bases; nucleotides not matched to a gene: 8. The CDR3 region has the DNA TGCGCCAGCAGCCAAGGAATGCTAGCGGGGGCAGCCTACGAGCAGTACTTC. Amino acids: CASSQGMLAGAAYEQYF.

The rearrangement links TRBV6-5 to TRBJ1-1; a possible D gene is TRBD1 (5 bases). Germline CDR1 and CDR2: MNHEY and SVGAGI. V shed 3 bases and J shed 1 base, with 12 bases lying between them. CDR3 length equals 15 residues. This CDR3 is CASSYGQGWNTEAFF. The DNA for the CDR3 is TGTGCCAGCAGTTATGGTCAGGGCTGGAACACTGAAGCTTTCTTT.

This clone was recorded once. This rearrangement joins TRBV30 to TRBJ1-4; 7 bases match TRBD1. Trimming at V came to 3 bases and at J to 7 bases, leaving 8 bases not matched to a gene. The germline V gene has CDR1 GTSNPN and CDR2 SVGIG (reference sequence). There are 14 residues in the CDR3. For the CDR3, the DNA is TGTGCCTGGAGCGCCGGGACAGTAGGTGAAAAACTGTTTTTT. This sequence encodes CAWSAGTVGEKLFF.

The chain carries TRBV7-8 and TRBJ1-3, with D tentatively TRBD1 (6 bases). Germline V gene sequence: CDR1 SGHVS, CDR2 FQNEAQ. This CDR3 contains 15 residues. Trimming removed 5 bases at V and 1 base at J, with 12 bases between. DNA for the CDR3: TGTGCCAGCAGCCCCCGGACAGAATCTGGAAACACCATATATTTT. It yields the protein CASSPRTESGNTIYF. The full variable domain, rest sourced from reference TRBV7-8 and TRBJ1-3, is GAGVSQSPRYKVAKRGQDVALRCDPISGHVSLFWYQQALGQGPEFLTYFQNEAQLDKSGLPSDRFFAERPEGSVSTLKIQRTQQEDSAVYLCASSPRTESGNTIYFGEGSWLTVV.